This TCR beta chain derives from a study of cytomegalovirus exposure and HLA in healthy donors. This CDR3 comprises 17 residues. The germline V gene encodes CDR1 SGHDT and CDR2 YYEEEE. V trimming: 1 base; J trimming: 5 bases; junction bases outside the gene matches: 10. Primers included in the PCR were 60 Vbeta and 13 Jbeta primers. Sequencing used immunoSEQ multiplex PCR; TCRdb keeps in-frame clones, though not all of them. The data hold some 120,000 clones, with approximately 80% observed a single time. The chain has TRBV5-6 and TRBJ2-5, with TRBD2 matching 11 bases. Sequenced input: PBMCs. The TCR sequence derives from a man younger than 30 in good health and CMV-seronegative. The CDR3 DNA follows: TGTGCCAGCAGCTTGTTAGCGGGAGGGGGTCGAGGGGAGACCCAGTACTTC. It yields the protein CASSLLAGGGRGETQYF.